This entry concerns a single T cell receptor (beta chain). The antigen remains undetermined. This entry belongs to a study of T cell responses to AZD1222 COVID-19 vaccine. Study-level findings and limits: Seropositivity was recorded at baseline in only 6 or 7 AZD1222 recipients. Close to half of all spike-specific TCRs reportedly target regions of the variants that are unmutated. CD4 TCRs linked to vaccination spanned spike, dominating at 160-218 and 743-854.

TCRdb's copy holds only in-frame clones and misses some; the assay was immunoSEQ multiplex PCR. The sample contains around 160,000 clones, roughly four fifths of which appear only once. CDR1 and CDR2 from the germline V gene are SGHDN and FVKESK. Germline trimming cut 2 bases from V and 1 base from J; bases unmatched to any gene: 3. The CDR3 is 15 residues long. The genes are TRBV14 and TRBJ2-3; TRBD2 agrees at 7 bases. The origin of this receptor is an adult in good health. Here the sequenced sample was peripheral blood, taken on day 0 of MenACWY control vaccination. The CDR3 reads CASSQKRGGTDTQYF. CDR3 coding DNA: TGTGCCAGCAGCCAAAAACGGGGGGGCACAGATACGCAGTATTTT.